A single T cell receptor beta chain is shown here with its context. This entry is derived from a study of blood T cell repertoires in COVID-19. Germline CDR1 is LGHDT and CDR2 is YNNKEL (reference sequence). V lost 4 bases and J lost 1, with 9 bases in between. The CDR3 loop spans 14 amino acids. Study processing details: Amplification of reference gene primers was used by the study to estimate nucleated cell counts. The table came from immunoSEQ multiplex PCR; TCRdb's copy has only in-frame clones and leaves some out. That table gives V, J and clone size, and the DNA gave D and trimming. The sample contains 250,000 or so clones, 88% of which appear only once. Those enrolled in Seattle joined during active infection and were followed longitudinally afterward.

The sample comprised peripheral blood. This receptor was obtained from a woman in her 30s with COVID-19, enrolled during active disease. The chain uses TRBV3-1 (or the pseudogene TRBV3-2) and TRBJ2-3; perhaps TRBD1 as D (5 bases). The CDR3 region is CASSPQVRTDTQYF. CDR3 nucleotides: TGTGCCAGCAGCCCACAGGTTCGCACAGATACGCAGTATTTT.